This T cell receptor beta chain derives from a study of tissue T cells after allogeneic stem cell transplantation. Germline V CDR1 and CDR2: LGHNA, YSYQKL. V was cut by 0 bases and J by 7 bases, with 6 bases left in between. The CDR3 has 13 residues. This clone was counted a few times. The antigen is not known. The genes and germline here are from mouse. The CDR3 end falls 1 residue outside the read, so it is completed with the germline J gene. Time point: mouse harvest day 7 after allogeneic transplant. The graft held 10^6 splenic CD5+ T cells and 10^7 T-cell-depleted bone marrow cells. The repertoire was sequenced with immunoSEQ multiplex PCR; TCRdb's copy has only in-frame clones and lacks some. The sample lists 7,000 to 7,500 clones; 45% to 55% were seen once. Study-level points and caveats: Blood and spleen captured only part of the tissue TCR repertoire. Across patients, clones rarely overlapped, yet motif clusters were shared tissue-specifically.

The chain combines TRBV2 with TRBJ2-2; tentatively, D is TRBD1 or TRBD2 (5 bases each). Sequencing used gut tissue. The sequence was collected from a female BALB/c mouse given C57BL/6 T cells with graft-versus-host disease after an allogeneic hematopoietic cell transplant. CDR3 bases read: TGTGCCAGCAGCCAAGACGGGGGCGGGCAGCTCTAC. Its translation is CASSQDGGGQLY. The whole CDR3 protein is CASSQDGGGQLYF.